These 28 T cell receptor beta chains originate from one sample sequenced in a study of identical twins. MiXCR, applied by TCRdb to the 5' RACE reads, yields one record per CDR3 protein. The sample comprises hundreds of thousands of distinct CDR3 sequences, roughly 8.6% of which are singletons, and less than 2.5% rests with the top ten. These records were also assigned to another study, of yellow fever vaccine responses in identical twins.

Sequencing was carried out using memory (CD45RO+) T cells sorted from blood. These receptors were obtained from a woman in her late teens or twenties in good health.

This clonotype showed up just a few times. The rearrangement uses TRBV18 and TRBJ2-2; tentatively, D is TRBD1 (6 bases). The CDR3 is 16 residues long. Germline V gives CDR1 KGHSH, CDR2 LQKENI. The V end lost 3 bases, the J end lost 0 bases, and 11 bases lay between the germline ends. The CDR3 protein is CASSPTGSSNTGELFF. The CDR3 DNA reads TGTGCCAGCTCACCCACAGGGTCGTCGAACACCGGGGAGCTGTTTTTT.

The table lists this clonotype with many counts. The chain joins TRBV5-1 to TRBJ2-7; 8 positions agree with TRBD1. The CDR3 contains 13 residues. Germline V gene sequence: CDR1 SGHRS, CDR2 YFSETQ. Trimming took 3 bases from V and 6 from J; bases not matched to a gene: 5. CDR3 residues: CASSSGQGGEQYF. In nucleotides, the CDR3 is TGCGCCAGCAGCTCAGGACAGGGAGGCGAGCAGTACTTC.

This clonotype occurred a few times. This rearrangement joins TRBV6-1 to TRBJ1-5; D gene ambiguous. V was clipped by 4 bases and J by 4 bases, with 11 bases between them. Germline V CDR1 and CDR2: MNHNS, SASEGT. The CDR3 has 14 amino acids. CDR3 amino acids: CASSGPGWNQPQHF. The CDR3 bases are TGTGCCAGCAGTGGGCCGGGATGGAATCAGCCCCAGCATTTT.

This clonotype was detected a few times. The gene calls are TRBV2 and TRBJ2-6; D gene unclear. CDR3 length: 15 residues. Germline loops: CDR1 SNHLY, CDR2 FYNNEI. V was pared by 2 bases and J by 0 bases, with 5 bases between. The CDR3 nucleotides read TGTGCCAGCAGTGAAAAATACTCTGGGGCCAACGTCCTGACTTTC. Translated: CASSEKYSGANVLTF.

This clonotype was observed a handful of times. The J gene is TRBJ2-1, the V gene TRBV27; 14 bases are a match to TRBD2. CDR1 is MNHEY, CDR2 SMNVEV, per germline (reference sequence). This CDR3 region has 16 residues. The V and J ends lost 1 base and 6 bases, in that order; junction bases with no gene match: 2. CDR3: CASSLLTSGRANEQFF. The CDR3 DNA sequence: TGTGCCAGCAGTTTATTGACTAGCGGGAGGGCCAATGAGCAGTTCTTC.

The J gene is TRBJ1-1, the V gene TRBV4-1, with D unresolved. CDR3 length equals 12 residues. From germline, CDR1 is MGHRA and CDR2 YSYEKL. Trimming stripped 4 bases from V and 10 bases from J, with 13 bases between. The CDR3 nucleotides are TGCGCCAGCAGCCTAAGAAACGGGAGAGCTTTCTTT. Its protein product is CASSLRNGRAFF.

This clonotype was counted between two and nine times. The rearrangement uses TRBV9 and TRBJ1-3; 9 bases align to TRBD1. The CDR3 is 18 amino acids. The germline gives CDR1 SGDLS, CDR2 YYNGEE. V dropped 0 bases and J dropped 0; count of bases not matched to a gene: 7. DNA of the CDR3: TGTGCCAGCAGCGTAGAGCCCGACAGGGGGACCTCTGGAAACACCATATATTTT. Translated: CASSVEPDRGTSGNTIYF.

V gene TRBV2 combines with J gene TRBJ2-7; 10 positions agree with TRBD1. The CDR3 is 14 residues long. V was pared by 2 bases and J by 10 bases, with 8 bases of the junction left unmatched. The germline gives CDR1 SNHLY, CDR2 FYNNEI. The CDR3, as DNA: TGTGCCAGCAGTGAAAGCCGGGACAGGGGATCACAGTACGTC. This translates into CASSESRDRGSQYV.

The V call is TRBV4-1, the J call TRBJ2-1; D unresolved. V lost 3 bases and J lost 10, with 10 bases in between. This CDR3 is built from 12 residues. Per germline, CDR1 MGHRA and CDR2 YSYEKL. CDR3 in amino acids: CASSHTLGEQFF. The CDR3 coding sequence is TGCGCCAGCAGCCACACCCTAGGGGAGCAGTTCTTC.

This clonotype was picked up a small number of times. The CDR3 is CATTKLDSYEQYV. Written as DNA, the CDR3 is TGTGCCACCACTAAGCTTGACAGCTACGAGCAGTACGTC. The chain is built from TRBV2 and TRBJ2-7; maybe TRBD1 (5 bases). This CDR3 comprises 13 residues. V dropped 10 bases and J dropped 3 bases, with 16 bases sitting between them. The germline V gene has CDR1 SNHLY and CDR2 FYNNEI.

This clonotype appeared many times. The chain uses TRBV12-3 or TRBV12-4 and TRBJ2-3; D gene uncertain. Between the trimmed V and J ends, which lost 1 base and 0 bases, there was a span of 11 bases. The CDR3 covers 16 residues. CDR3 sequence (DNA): TGTGCCAGCAGTTTAGGGGTAGTTACTAGCACAGATACGCAGTATTTT. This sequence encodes CASSLGVVTSTDTQYF.

The CDR3 spells CASSGGAEPTDTQYF. CDR3 bases: TGTGCCAGCAGTGGGGGGGCCGAGCCCACAGATACGCAGTATTTT. This sequence joins TRBV6-1 and TRBJ2-3; D possibly matches TRBD1 or TRBD2 (6 bases each). This CDR3 has 15 amino acids. V was trimmed by 4 bases and J by 2 bases, leaving 13 bases between them. Per germline, CDR1 MNHNS and CDR2 SASEGT.

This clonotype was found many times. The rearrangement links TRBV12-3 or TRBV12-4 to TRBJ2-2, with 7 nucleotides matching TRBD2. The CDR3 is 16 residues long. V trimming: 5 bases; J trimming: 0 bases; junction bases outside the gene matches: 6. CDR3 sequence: CASSPWGGPNTGELFF. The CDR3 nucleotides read TGTGCCAGCAGTCCCTGGGGGGGACCGAACACCGGGGAGCTGTTTTTT.

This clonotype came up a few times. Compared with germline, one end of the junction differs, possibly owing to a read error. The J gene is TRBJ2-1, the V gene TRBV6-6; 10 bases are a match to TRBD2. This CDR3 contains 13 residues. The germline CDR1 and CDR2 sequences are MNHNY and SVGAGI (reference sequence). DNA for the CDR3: TGTGCCAGCAGTTACTCGAAAACTAGCGGGACACTCTTC. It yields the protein CASSYSKTSGTLF.

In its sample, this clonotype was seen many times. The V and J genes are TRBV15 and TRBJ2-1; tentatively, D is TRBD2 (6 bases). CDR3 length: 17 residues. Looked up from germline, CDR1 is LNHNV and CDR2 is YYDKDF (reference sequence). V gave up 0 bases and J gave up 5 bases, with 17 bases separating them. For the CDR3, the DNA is TGTGCCACCAGCAGAGAGTTGGGGCTAGCGTGGAACAATGAGCAGTTCTTC. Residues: CATSRELGLAWNNEQFF.

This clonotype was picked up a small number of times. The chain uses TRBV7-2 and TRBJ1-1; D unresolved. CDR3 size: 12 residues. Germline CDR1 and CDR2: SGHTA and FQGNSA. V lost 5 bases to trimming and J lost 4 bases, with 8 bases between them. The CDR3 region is CASSRDGTEAFF. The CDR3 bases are TGTGCCAGCAGCCGGGATGGCACTGAAGCTTTCTTT.

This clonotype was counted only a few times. The CDR3, as DNA: TGCGCCAGCAGCTGGCGTGACGGAAGCACAGATACGCAGTATTTT. It is translated as CASSWRDGSTDTQYF. The chain recombines TRBV5-1 with TRBJ2-3; no clear D gene. The germline V and J ends were trimmed by 3 bases and 0 bases, with 11 bases remaining between them. This CDR3 spans 15 amino acids. Per the germline V gene, CDR1 is SGHRS and CDR2 is YFSETQ.

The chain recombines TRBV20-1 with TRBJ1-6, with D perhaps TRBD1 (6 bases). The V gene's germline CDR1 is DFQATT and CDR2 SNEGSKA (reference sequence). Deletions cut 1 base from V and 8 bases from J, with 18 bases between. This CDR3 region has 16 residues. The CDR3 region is CSARVFEDRSHSPLHF. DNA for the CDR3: TGCAGTGCTAGAGTGTTCGAGGACAGATCTCATTCACCCCTCCACTTT.

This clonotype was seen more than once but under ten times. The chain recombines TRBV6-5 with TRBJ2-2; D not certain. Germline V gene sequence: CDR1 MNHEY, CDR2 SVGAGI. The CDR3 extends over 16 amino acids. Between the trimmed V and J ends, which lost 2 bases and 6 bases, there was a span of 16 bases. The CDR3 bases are TGTGCCAGCAGTTACCGGCCGGAGACCCACCCCGGGGAGCTGTTTTTT. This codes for CASSYRPETHPGELFF.

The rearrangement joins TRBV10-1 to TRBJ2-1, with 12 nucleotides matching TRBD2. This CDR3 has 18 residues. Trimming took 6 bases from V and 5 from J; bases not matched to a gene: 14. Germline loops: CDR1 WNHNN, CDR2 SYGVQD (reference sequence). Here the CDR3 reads CASSESVGTSGWDNEQFF. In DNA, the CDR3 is TGCGCCAGCAGCGAAAGTGTAGGGACTAGCGGGTGGGACAATGAGCAGTTCTTC.

For the CDR3, the DNA is TGTGCCACCAGTCATAGGCAGGGGGACACCGGGGAGCTGTTTTTT. This sequence encodes CATSHRQGDTGELFF. The chain carries TRBV24-1 and TRBJ2-2; 7 bases match TRBD1. Trimming took 6 bases from V and 3 from J; bases not matched to a gene: 6. From germline, CDR1 is KGHDR and CDR2 SFDVKD. CDR3 length equals 15 residues.

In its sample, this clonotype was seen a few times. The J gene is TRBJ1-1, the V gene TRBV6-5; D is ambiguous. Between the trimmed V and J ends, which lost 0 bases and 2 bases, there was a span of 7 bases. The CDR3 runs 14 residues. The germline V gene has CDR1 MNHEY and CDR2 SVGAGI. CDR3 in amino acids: CASSYSSANTEAFF. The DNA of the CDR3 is TGTGCCAGCAGTTACTCGAGTGCCAACACTGAAGCTTTCTTT.

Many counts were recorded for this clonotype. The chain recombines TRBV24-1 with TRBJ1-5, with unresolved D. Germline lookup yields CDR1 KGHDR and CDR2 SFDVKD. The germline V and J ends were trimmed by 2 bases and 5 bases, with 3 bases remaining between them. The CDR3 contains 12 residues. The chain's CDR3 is CATSDSHQPQHF. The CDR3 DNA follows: TGTGCCACCAGTGATTCCCATCAGCCCCAGCATTTT.

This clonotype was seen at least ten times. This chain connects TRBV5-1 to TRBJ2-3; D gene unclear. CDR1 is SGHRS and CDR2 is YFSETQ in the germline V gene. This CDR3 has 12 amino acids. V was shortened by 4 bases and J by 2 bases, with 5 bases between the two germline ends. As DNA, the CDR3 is TGCGCCAGCAGCCTACCCACAGATACGCAGTATTTT. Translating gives CASSLPTDTQYF.

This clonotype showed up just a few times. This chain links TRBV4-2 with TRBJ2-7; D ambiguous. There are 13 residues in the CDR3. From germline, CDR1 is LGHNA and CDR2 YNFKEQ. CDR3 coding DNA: TGTGCCAGCAGCCAGTGTCAGCTCGTCGAGGAAAACGTC. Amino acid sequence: CASSQCQLVEENV.

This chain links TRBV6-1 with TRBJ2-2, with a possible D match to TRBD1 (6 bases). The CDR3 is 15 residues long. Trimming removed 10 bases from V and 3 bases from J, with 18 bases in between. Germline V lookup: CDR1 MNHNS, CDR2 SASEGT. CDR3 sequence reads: CATQPGTFDTGELFF. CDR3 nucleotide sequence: TGTGCCACGCAACCCGGGACATTCGACACCGGGGAGCTGTTTTTT.

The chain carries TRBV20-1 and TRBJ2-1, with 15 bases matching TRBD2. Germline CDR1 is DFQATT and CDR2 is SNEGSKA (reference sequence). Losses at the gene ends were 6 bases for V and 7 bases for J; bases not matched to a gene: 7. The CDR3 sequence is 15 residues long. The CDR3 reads CSAQRGLAGGNEQFF. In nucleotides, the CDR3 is TGCAGTGCACAAAGAGGACTAGCGGGGGGGAATGAGCAGTTCTTC.

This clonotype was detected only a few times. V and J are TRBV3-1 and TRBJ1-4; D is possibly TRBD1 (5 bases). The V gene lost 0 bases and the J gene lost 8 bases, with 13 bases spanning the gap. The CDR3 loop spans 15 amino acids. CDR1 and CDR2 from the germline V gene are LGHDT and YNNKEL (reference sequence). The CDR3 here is CASSQDSFGGEKLFF. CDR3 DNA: TGTGCCAGCAGCCAAGATTCGTTCGGGGGAGAAAAACTGTTTTTT.